This is a list of T cell receptor beta chains from one sample in a study of cytotoxic CD8 clonotypes in ibrutinib-treated CLL. Produced via immunoSEQ multiplex PCR; TCRdb's table is partial and in-frame only. The sample has about 14,000 clones, roughly 76% seen once. Sequencing used PBMCs, obtained before ibrutinib treatment. These receptors all stem from a human donor with chronic lymphocytic leukemia. The CDR3 runs from the conserved cysteine through the conserved F or W. A D gene is named only where the DNA matches it firmly. Clone size is given for some rows only: seen once, a few or many times, or a class if the clone is expanded.

j_call: TRBJ2-2; v_call: TRBV5-1; d_call: TRBD2; clone_size: -; cdr3_aa: CASFPEPRGGVTGELFF; cdr3_nt: TGCGCCAGCTTCCCCGAACCAAGGGGAGGGGTCACCGGGGAGCTGTTTTTT
j_call: TRBJ2-7; v_call: TRBV5-1; d_call: -; clone_size: -; cdr3_aa: CASARGGVGDEQYF; cdr3_nt: TGCGCCAGCGCCCGAGGGGGGGTCGGGGACGAGCAGTACTTC
j_call: TRBJ1-1; v_call: TRBV7-9; d_call: -; clone_size: -; cdr3_aa: CASSSVPGSTEAFF; cdr3_nt: TGTGCCAGCAGTTCGGTCCCGGGGAGCACTGAAGCTTTCTTT
j_call: TRBJ1-1; v_call: TRBV18; d_call: -; clone_size: once; cdr3_aa: CASSPLPTGNTEAFF; cdr3_nt: TGTGCCAGCTCACCACTCCCAACGGGGAACACTGAAGCTTTCTTT
j_call: TRBJ1-2; v_call: TRBV19; d_call: -; clone_size: few; cdr3_aa: CASSIVSANYGYTF; cdr3_nt: TGTGCCAGTAGTATAGTATCAGCGAACTATGGCTACACCTTC
j_call: TRBJ2-7; v_call: TRBV30; d_call: TRBD2; clone_size: -; cdr3_aa: CAWRGGTHEQYF; cdr3_nt: TGTGCCTGGAGGGGAGGGACCCACGAGCAGTACTTC
j_call: TRBJ1-2; v_call: TRBV6-5; d_call: -; clone_size: -; cdr3_aa: CASSYYPPPPNYGYTF; cdr3_nt: TGTGCCAGCAGTTACTATCCCCCCCCACCGAACTATGGCTACACCTTC
j_call: TRBJ2-7; v_call: TRBV28; d_call: -; clone_size: -; cdr3_aa: CASSSPGGSWYEQYF; cdr3_nt: TGTGCCAGCAGTTCCCCCGGGGGATCGTGGTACGAGCAGTACTTC
j_call: TRBJ1-2; v_call: TRBV18; d_call: -; clone_size: -; cdr3_aa: CASSPPGQNYGYTF; cdr3_nt: TGTGCCAGCTCACCACCCGGCCAGAACTATGGCTACACCTTC
j_call: TRBJ1-4; v_call: TRBV2; d_call: TRBD1; clone_size: -; cdr3_aa: CASSEAGQGEEKLFF; cdr3_nt: TGTGCCAGCAGTGAAGCGGGACAGGGAGAAGAAAAACTGTTTTTT
j_call: TRBJ2-5; v_call: TRBV18; d_call: -; clone_size: -; cdr3_aa: CASSPQGRVWETQYF; cdr3_nt: TGTGCCAGCTCACCACAAGGCAGGGTTTGGGAGACCCAGTACTTC
j_call: TRBJ2-3; v_call: TRBV9; d_call: -; clone_size: -; cdr3_aa: CASSGWGGGHTQYF; cdr3_nt: TGTGCCAGCAGCGGGTGGGGTGGAGGGCATACGCAGTATTTT
j_call: TRBJ2-3; v_call: TRBV7-3; d_call: TRBD2; clone_size: -; cdr3_aa: CASSAGLAGVDTQYF; cdr3_nt: TGTGCCAGCAGCGCAGGACTAGCGGGAGTGGATACGCAGTATTTT
j_call: TRBJ1-5; v_call: TRBV7-9; d_call: -; clone_size: -; cdr3_aa: CASSLGEQPQHF; cdr3_nt: TGTGCCAGCAGCTTAGGTGAGCAGCCCCAGCATTTT
j_call: TRBJ2-3; v_call: TRBV11-2; d_call: -; clone_size: -; cdr3_aa: CASNPSTDTQYF; cdr3_nt: TGTGCCAGCAACCCTAGCACAGATACGCAGTATTTT
j_call: TRBJ2-3; v_call: TRBV4-1; d_call: -; clone_size: -; cdr3_aa: CASSQEPAGPSTDTQYF; cdr3_nt: TGCGCCAGCAGCCAAGAACCAGCAGGGCCCAGCACAGATACGCAGTATTTT
j_call: TRBJ2-7; v_call: TRBV4-2; d_call: TRBD2; clone_size: -; cdr3_aa: CASSQDAASGRYEQYF; cdr3_nt: TGTGCCAGCAGCCAAGATGCGGCTAGCGGGAGGTACGAGCAGTACTTC
j_call: TRBJ2-3; v_call: TRBV2; d_call: TRBD2; clone_size: -; cdr3_aa: CASKAGPSTDTQYF; cdr3_nt: TGTGCCAGCAAAGCGGGGCCTAGCACAGATACGCAGTATTTT
j_call: TRBJ2-2; v_call: TRBV5-5; d_call: -; clone_size: -; cdr3_aa: CASSPGIIFPGELFF; cdr3_nt: TGTGCCAGCAGCCCCGGGATCATCTTCCCCGGGGAGCTGTTTTTT
j_call: TRBJ2-1; v_call: TRBV6-5; d_call: -; clone_size: -; cdr3_aa: CASSLDRPSYNEQFF; cdr3_nt: TGTGCCAGCAGCCTCGACAGACCCTCCTACAATGAGCAGTTCTTC
j_call: TRBJ2-3; v_call: TRBV11-3; d_call: TRBD2; clone_size: few; cdr3_aa: CASSTHLAGGTDTQYF; cdr3_nt: TGTGCCAGCAGCACCCACCTAGCGGGAGGCACAGATACGCAGTATTTT
j_call: TRBJ2-5; v_call: TRBV29-1; d_call: -; clone_size: -; cdr3_aa: CSVVADSGTQYF; cdr3_nt: TGCAGCGTTGTGGCGGACTCGGGGACCCAGTACTTC
j_call: TRBJ2-3; v_call: TRBV28; d_call: -; clone_size: once; cdr3_aa: CASSLRPSGPHRVF; cdr3_nt: TGTGCCAGCAGTTTACGGCCTAGCGGACCCCACAGGGTTTTT
j_call: TRBJ2-7; v_call: TRBV7-8; d_call: TRBD2; clone_size: -; cdr3_aa: CATKTSGFSGEQYF; cdr3_nt: TGTGCCACCAAGACTAGCGGTTTTTCGGGCGAGCAGTACTTC
j_call: TRBJ2-1; v_call: TRBV27; d_call: -; clone_size: -; cdr3_aa: CASSFWGRGDEQFF; cdr3_nt: TGTGCCAGCAGTTTTTGGGGACGGGGCGATGAGCAGTTCTTC
j_call: TRBJ1-5; v_call: TRBV6-4; d_call: -; clone_size: -; cdr3_aa: CASSEADRPSQPQHF; cdr3_nt: TGTGCCAGCAGTGAGGCAGACCGACCCTCTCAGCCCCAGCATTTT
j_call: TRBJ2-3; v_call: TRBV25-1; d_call: TRBD2; clone_size: few; cdr3_aa: CASSRAGAPDTQYF; cdr3_nt: TGTGCCAGCAGTCGAGCGGGAGCCCCAGATACGCAGTATTTT
j_call: TRBJ1-4; v_call: TRBV20-1; d_call: -; clone_size: once; cdr3_aa: CSATQHEKLFF; cdr3_nt: TGCAGTGCTACCCAACATGAAAAACTGTTTTTT
j_call: TRBJ2-1; v_call: TRBV7-2; d_call: -; clone_size: -; cdr3_aa: CASSYSLSEQFF; cdr3_nt: TGTGCCAGCAGCTACAGCCTTAGTGAGCAGTTCTTC